These 8 T cell receptor beta chains originate from one sample sequenced in a study of graft-versus-host responses after intestinal transplantation. The protocol was immunoSEQ multiplex PCR, while the TCRdb copy is restricted to in-frame clones and leaves out a portion. The sample records 100,000 or so clones, roughly nine tenths being singletons. Their antigens are not known. The sequences come from unstimulated CD4+ T cells sorted from spleen or lymph node cells, collected before transplant. Receptors were obtained from a human donor who was the organ donor for an intestinal transplant.

The rearrangement uses TRBV6-5 and TRBJ1-2; the match to TRBD1 covers 7 bases. Losses at the gene ends were 7 bases for V and 7 bases for J; bases not matched to a gene: 9. CDR1 and CDR2 (germline): MNHEY, SVGAGI. The CDR3 runs to 13 residues. CDR3 in amino acids: CASTPGKGAGYTF. The CDR3 DNA follows: TGTGCCAGCACCCCCGGGAAGGGGGCTGGCTACACCTTC.

V gene TRBV7-9 combines with J gene TRBJ2-3; maybe TRBD2 (6 bases). The germline V and J ends were trimmed by 4 bases and 0 bases, with 14 bases remaining between them. CDR1 SEHNR and CDR2 FQNEAQ come from the germline V gene (reference sequence). The CDR3 is 16 residues long. The CDR3 loop is CASSSVRDWSTDTQYF. The CDR3, as DNA: TGTGCCAGCAGCTCGGTCCGGGACTGGAGCACAGATACGCAGTATTTT.

As for this clone: This specimen includes other DNA sequences encoding the same CDR3. The chain recombines TRBV4-2 with TRBJ1-1; no reliable D call. The CDR3 is made up of 14 amino acids. The germline V gene encodes CDR1 LGHNA and CDR2 YNFKEQ. Trimming took 0 bases from V and 11 from J, leaving 16 bases between them. CDR3: CASSQDERGRVAFF. The DNA for the CDR3 is TGTGCCAGCAGCCAAGATGAGCGCGGTCGGGTGGCTTTCTTT.

J is TRBJ1-1 and V is TRBV7-9; maybe TRBD1 (5 bases). Germline V CDR1 and CDR2: SEHNR, FQNEAQ (reference sequence). The germline V and J ends were trimmed by 5 bases and 4 bases, with 14 bases remaining between them. The CDR3 extends over 14 amino acids. This CDR3 is CASSPLRRGTEAFF. CDR3 nucleotides: TGTGCCAGCAGCCCCCTTAGGAGGGGCACTGAAGCTTTCTTT. Filled out from reference TRBV7-9 and TRBJ1-1, the complete variable domain reads DTGVSQNPRHKITKRGQNVTFRCDPISEHNRLYWYRQTLGQGPEFLTYFQNEAQLEKSRLLSDRFSAERPKGSFSTLEIQRTEQGDSAMYLCASSPLRRGTEAFFGQGTRLTVV.

The chain employs TRBV5-1 and TRBJ2-2; TRBD2 agrees at 8 bases. The ends lost 0 bases at V and 8 bases at J; junction bases unmatched: 12. This CDR3 is built from 17 residues. The germline V gene encodes CDR1 SGHRS and CDR2 YFSETQ. This CDR3 is CASSLAGIAGTLGELFF. In nucleotides, the CDR3 is TGCGCCAGCAGCTTGGCCGGGATAGCGGGGACCCTGGGGGAGCTGTTTTTT.

The gene calls are TRBV27 and TRBJ1-1; the match to TRBD1 covers 12 bases. The germline gives CDR1 MNHEY, CDR2 SMNVEV (reference sequence). The CDR3 loop spans 15 amino acids. With V trimmed by 0 bases and J by 8 bases, 4 bases remained unmatched. The CDR3 DNA is TGTGCCAGCAGTTTATCCAGGGACAGGGGGCGGGAAGCTTTCTTT. It codes for CASSLSRDRGREAFF.

The chain uses TRBV15 and TRBJ2-5; 7 nucleotides line up with TRBD2. This CDR3 is 17 amino acids long. The ends lost 1 base at V and 4 bases at J; junction bases unmatched: 12. Germline CDR1 LNHNV, CDR2 YYDKDF (reference sequence). The CDR3 DNA sequence: TGTGCCACCAGCAGAGGGGCGCAAGCGGGGTTGGGAGAGACCCAGTACTTC. Protein: CATSRGAQAGLGETQYF.

This chain links TRBV5-6 with TRBJ2-7, with 7 bases identical to TRBD1. The germline V gene encodes CDR1 SGHDT and CDR2 YYEEEE. The length of the CDR3 is 12 residues. J lost 3 bases, V lost 3 bases, and 0 bases had no gene match. This CDR3 is CASSWTGYEQYF. CDR3 DNA: TGTGCCAGCAGCTGGACAGGCTACGAGCAGTACTTC.